A single sample is the source of the 27 T cell receptor beta chains below, sequenced in a study of blood T cell repertoires in COVID-19. Measured with immunoSEQ multiplex PCR; TCRdb has only the in-frame clones, and not every one. Of 150,000 to 200,000 clones listed, 75% to 85% are singletons. Sequencing input: PBMCs or T cells enriched from blood (not recorded which). These receptors all come from a woman aged 45-65 years with acute COVID-19.

The V call is TRBV5-1, the J call TRBJ1-4; 9 nucleotides agree with TRBD1. The length of the CDR3 is 17 residues. The ends lost 3 bases at V and 0 bases at J; junction bases unmatched: 6. CDR1 is SGHRS, CDR2 YFSETQ, per germline. The chain's CDR3 is CASSWQGQGSTNEKLFF. CDR3 nucleotide sequence: TGCGCCAGCAGCTGGCAGGGACAGGGATCAACTAATGAAAAACTGTTTTTT.

The CDR3 nucleotides are TGTGCCTGGGTACGGGCTGGAGGGGCCTACCAAGAGACCCAGTACTTC. Translating gives CAWVRAGGAYQETQYF. The V and J genes are TRBV30 and TRBJ2-5; D perhaps matches TRBD2 (6 bases). The CDR3 runs to 16 residues. V lost 5 bases and J 0 bases, leaving 19 bases between the germline ends. Germline V gives CDR1 GTSNPN, CDR2 SVGIG (reference sequence).

The chain joins TRBV10-3 to TRBJ1-2; perhaps TRBD1 as D (6 bases). Germline assignment: CDR1 ENHRY and CDR2 SYGVKD. The CDR3 extends over 13 amino acids. Trimming took off 2 bases at V and 5 bases at J, with 9 bases between the two ends. This chain's CDR3 is CAISEPGEYGYTF. CDR3 nucleotides: TGTGCCATCAGTGAGCCAGGGGAATATGGCTACACCTTC.

This clone was detected only a few times. The chain links TRBV15 to TRBJ1-1; maybe TRBD1 (6 bases). Per germline, CDR1 LNHNV and CDR2 YYDKDF (reference sequence). The CDR3 has 13 residues. Between the trimmed V and J ends, which lost 5 bases and 1 base, there was a span of 8 bases. The CDR3 nucleotides read TGTGCCACCAGCCGGACAGAGAACACTGAAGCTTTCTTT. Translating gives CATSRTENTEAFF. Combining the CDR3 with reference TRBV15 and TRBJ1-1 gives the whole variable domain DAMVIQNPRYQVTQFGKPVTLSCSQTLNHNVMYWYQQKSSQAPKLLFHYYDKDFNNEADTPDNFQSRRPNTSFCFLDIRSPGLGDTAMYLCATSRTENTEAFFGQGTRLTVV.

This chain joins TRBV18 and TRBJ1-5, with D unresolved. The CDR3 loop spans 13 amino acids. V gave up 6 bases and J gave up 3 bases, with 9 bases separating them. Germline V gene lookup returns CDR1 KGHSH and CDR2 LQKENI. The CDR3 nucleotides read TGTGCCAGCTCCCCGCGAACCAATCAGCCCCAGCATTTT. Its translation: CASSPRTNQPQHF.

V is TRBV5-1 and J is TRBJ2-2, with D maybe TRBD1 (5 bases). The length of the CDR3 is 16 residues. V was pared by 4 bases and J by 0 bases, with 13 bases between. The germline CDR1 and CDR2 sequences are SGHRS and YFSETQ. CDR3 bases: TGCGCCAGCAGCCGGCAGGGAATGGCGAACACCGGGGAGCTGTTTTTT. Protein product: CASSRQGMANTGELFF.

The chain combines TRBV28 with TRBJ2-4, with D tentatively TRBD1 (5 bases). Trimming left V 2 bases short and J 9 bases short, with 11 bases between. The CDR3 loop spans 13 amino acids. CDR1 and CDR2 from the germline V gene are MDHEN and SYDVKM. CDR3 DNA: TGTGCCAGCAGTTTAGCCAGGGTGGGCATTCAGTACTTC. Translation gives CASSLARVGIQYF.

CDR3 loop: CASSLVNRQGNTEAFF. The CDR3 bases are TGTGCCAGCAGCTTAGTGAATCGACAGGGGAATACTGAAGCTTTCTTT. The rearrangement joins TRBV7-8 to TRBJ1-1; TRBD1 aligns across 8 bases. The CDR3 has 16 amino acids. Trimming cost V 1 base and J 5 bases; bases outside gene matches: 9. Germline values: CDR1 SGHVS, CDR2 FQNEAQ.

The rearrangement uses TRBV19 and TRBJ1-1, with 9 bases that match TRBD1. V dropped 6 bases and J dropped 2; count of bases not matched to a gene: 16. The CDR3 is 18 residues long. Germline CDR1 and CDR2: LNHDA and SQIVND (reference sequence). DNA of the CDR3: TGTGCCAGTAGGTTTGGACAGGGGTTTGTTCGTCCCAACACTGAAGCTTTCTTT. It translates to CASRFGQGFVRPNTEAFF.

The chain couples TRBV5-6 to TRBJ2-5; D is unclear. The CDR3 has 16 residues. Trimming pared 1 base from V and 0 bases from J, leaving 13 bases between. Germline values: CDR1 SGHDT, CDR2 YYEEEE. CDR3 amino acids: CASSLPRLEYQETQYF. For the CDR3, the DNA is TGTGCCAGCAGCTTGCCAAGACTCGAGTACCAAGAGACCCAGTACTTC.

The gene calls are TRBV28 and TRBJ1-5; perhaps TRBD1 as D (5 bases). The V end lost 3 bases, the J end lost 5 bases, and 14 bases lay between the germline ends. CDR1 and CDR2 from the germline V gene are MDHEN and SYDVKM. The CDR3 runs to 15 residues. For the CDR3, the DNA is TGTGCCAGCAGTTTTGCGGCGGCAGGGTATCAGCCCCAGCATTTT. Its protein product is CASSFAAAGYQPQHF.

Here the CDR3 DNA reads TGTGCCAGCAGCCCCATCGGGTACCACTCCTACGAGCAGTACGTC. Encoded protein: CASSPIGYHSYEQYV. The chain has TRBV11-2 and TRBJ2-7; no reliable D call. V lost 5 bases, J lost 0 bases, and 14 bases lay in between. CDR1 is SGHAT, CDR2 FQNNGV, per germline. The CDR3 has 15 amino acids.

The chain recombines TRBV19 with TRBJ1-2; perhaps TRBD1 as D (5 bases). The CDR3 is 11 amino acids. The V end was cut by 7 bases, the J end by 8 bases, with 11 bases between. The germline gives CDR1 LNHDA, CDR2 SQIVND (reference sequence). The CDR3 region has the DNA TGTGCCAGTAACGACAGACTGGGCTACACCTTC. It is translated as CASNDRLGYTF.

This clone came up a few times. The V call is TRBV6-2 or TRBV6-3, the J call TRBJ2-7; D remains unclear. CDR3 length: 13 residues. Germline assignment: CDR1 MNHEY and CDR2 SVGEGT. Trimming removed 0 bases from V and 4 bases from J, with 7 bases in between. The CDR3 sequence is CASSYSERYEQYV. In DNA form, the CDR3 reads TGTGCCAGCAGTTACTCGGAGAGGTACGAGCAGTACGTC.

V usage is TRBV29-1 and J usage is TRBJ2-1, with 7 positions matching TRBD1. This CDR3 comprises 16 residues. Per the germline V gene, CDR1 is SQVTM and CDR2 is ANQGSEA. With V trimmed by 0 bases and J by 0 bases, 5 bases remained unmatched. CDR3 sequence: CSVEDLQGSSYNEQFF. CDR3 DNA sequence: TGCAGCGTTGAAGATCTACAGGGGAGCTCCTACAATGAGCAGTTCTTC.

This rearrangement joins TRBV12-3 or TRBV12-4 to TRBJ1-1; tentatively, D is TRBD1 (5 bases). This CDR3 contains 12 residues. Trimming took off 1 base at V and 8 bases at J, with 8 bases between the two ends. The CDR3 nucleotides read TGTGCCAGCAGTTTAGGGGCAGGGGAAGCTTTCTTT. Translated: CASSLGAGEAFF.

This sequence joins TRBV27 and TRBJ2-5, with TRBD2 matching over 11 bases. There are 15 residues in the CDR3. The germline CDR1 and CDR2 sequences are MNHEY and SMNVEV (reference sequence). With 3 bases clipped from V and 3 bases from J, the junction kept 3 bases outside the gene matches. The CDR3 here is CASSFHSGGEETQYF. CDR3 nucleotides: TGTGCCAGCAGTTTCCATAGCGGGGGGGAAGAGACCCAGTACTTC.

This clone was counted a few times. The CDR3 coding sequence is TGTGCCAGTACTGAGTTCGGGAGTGGGAACACCATATATTTT. Its translation: CASTEFGSGNTIYF. The chain joins TRBV19 to TRBJ1-3; D ambiguous. Germline-derived CDR1 and CDR2 are LNHDA and SQIVND (reference sequence). Trimming left V 7 bases short and J 7 bases short, with 17 bases between. CDR3 length: 14 amino acids.

The gene calls are TRBV27 and TRBJ1-6, with 9 bases identical to TRBD1. Germline values: CDR1 MNHEY, CDR2 SMNVEV (reference sequence). The CDR3 is 20 residues long. V lost 6 bases to trimming and J lost 13 bases; unmatched junction nucleotides: 28. CDR3 nucleotides: TGTGCCAGCAGCAAACGACCGGGACAGGGAGGCTCGTTGGCCTCCCCGCCCCTCCACTTT. As protein: CASSKRPGQGGSLASPPLHF.

The chain combines TRBV9 with TRBJ1-2, with no clear D. Trimming pared 0 bases from V and 0 bases from J, leaving 9 bases between. Germline-derived CDR1 and CDR2 are SGDLS and YYNGEE. This CDR3 is 15 amino acids long. CDR3 nucleotide sequence: TGTGCCAGCAGCGTAGATCCCTCAGCTAACTATGGCTACACCTTC. It is translated as CASSVDPSANYGYTF.

The chain carries TRBV9 and TRBJ1-5, with D maybe TRBD1 (6 bases). Germline V CDR1 and CDR2: SGDLS, YYNGEE. The CDR3 covers 14 residues. V lost 4 bases, J lost 2 bases, and 10 bases lay in between. As DNA, the CDR3 is TGTGCCAGCAGCCCAGGGGTGGGCAATCAGCCCCAGCATTTT. It codes for CASSPGVGNQPQHF.

The V and J genes are TRBV28 and TRBJ2-2, with D hard to call. V gave up 5 bases and J gave up 7 bases, with 17 bases separating them. The CDR3 loop spans 15 amino acids. The V gene's germline CDR1 is MDHEN and CDR2 SYDVKM. The CDR3 here is CASSLDPAARGELFF. DNA of the CDR3: TGTGCCAGCAGTCTCGACCCCGCGGCCCGCGGGGAGCTGTTTTTT.

V is TRBV21-1 and J is TRBJ1-1. TRBV21-1 is a pseudogene. CDR3 length equals 12 residues. The chain's CDR3 is CARKRGGTEAFF. The CDR3 DNA is TGTGCCAGGAAGAGGGGGGGGACTGAAGCTTTCTTT.

The CDR3: CASSLGLNGGYTF. The CDR3 DNA is TGTGCCAGCAGCTTAGGCCTGAACGGGGGCTACACCTTC. This sequence joins TRBV7-6 and TRBJ1-2; no clear D gene. The V end was cut by 1 base, the J end by 8 bases, with 11 bases between. Germline V gene sequence: CDR1 SGHVS, CDR2 FNYEAQ. The CDR3 is 13 amino acids.

The chain joins TRBV5-4 to TRBJ2-1; D perhaps matches TRBD2 (5 bases). CDR1 and CDR2 (germline): SGHNT, YYREEE (reference sequence). This CDR3 spans 14 amino acids. V shed 4 bases and J shed 0 bases, with 8 bases lying between them. The CDR3 loop reads CASSGGSSYNEQFF. CDR3 nucleotides: TGTGCCAGCAGCGGAGGTAGCTCCTACAATGAGCAGTTCTTC.

The V gene is TRBV2, the J gene TRBJ1-2; perhaps TRBD1 as D (6 bases). Deletions cut 5 bases from V and 5 bases from J, with 12 bases between. CDR3 length equals 13 residues. Germline V gives CDR1 SNHLY, CDR2 FYNNEI. The CDR3 sequence is CASSRGQIYGYTF. CDR3 sequence (DNA): TGTGCCAGCAGTCGAGGACAGATTTATGGCTACACCTTC.

This chain links TRBV9 with TRBJ2-1, with D perhaps TRBD2 (7 bases). This CDR3 comprises 15 residues. V gave up 4 bases and J gave up 5 bases, with 16 bases separating them. CDR1 is SGDLS, CDR2 YYNGEE, per germline. CDR3 sequence: CASSNIGGEHNEQFF. The CDR3 nucleotides are TGTGCCAGCAGCAACATAGGGGGGGAACACAATGAGCAGTTCTTC.